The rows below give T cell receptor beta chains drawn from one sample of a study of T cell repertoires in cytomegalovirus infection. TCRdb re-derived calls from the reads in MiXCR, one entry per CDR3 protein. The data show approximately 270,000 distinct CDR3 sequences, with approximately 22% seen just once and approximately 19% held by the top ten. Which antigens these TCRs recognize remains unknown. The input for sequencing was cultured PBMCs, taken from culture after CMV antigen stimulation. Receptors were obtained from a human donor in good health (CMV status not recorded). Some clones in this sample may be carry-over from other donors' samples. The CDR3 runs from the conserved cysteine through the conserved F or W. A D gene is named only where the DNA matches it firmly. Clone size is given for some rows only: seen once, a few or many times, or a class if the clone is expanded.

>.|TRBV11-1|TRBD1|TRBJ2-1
CASSRQGLSEQFF
TGTGCCAGCAGCCGACAGGGCTTGAGTGAGCAGTTCTTC
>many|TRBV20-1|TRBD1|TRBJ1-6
CSAWFGWEPGTDNSPLHF
TGCAGTGCCTGGTTTGGCTGGGAACCCGGGACAGACAATTCACCCCTCCACTTT
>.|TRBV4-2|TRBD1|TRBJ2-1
CASSQGSGQGYYNEQFF
TGTGCCAGCAGCCAAGGGTCGGGACAGGGGTACTACAATGAGCAGTTCTTC
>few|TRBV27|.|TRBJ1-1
CASSGFTEAFF
TGTGCCAGCTCAGGGTTCACTGAAGCTTTCTTT
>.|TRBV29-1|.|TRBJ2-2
CSVDSVNTGELFF
TGCAGCGTTGATAGCGTGAACACCGGGGAGCTGTTTTTT
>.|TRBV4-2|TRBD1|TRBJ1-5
CASSQEVTGGSNQPQHF
TGTGCCAGCAGCCAAGAGGTAACAGGGGGTAGCAATCAGCCCCAGCATTTT
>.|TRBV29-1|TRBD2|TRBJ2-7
CSVTGRAASYEQYF
TGCAGCGTAACCGGGAGGGCCGCCTCCTACGAGCAGTACTTC
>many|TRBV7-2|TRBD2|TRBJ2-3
CASSLVRTSGRDTQYF
TGTGCCAGCAGCTTAGTGAGGACTAGCGGGAGAGATACGCAGTATTTT
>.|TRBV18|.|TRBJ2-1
CASSPLGDNEQFF
TGTGCCAGCTCACCATTGGGGGACAATGAGCAGTTCTTC
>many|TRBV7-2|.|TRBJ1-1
CASSPQVGTEAFF
TGTGCCAGCAGCCCACAGGTAGGCACTGAAGCTTTCTTT
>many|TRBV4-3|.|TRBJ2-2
CASSHYPPGQYTGELFF
TGCGCCAGCAGCCACTACCCCCCGGGACAATACACCGGGGAGCTGTTTTTT
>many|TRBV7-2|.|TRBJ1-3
CASSYSGGNTIYF
TGTGCCAGCAGCTACAGTGGGGGAAACACCATATATTTT
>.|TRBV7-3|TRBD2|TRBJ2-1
CASSRTSGSYEQFF
TGTGCCAGCAGTCGAACTAGCGGGAGCTATGAGCAGTTCTTC
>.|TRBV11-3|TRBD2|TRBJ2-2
CASSPRTSGSPGELFF
TGTGCCAGCAGCCCGAGGACTAGCGGGAGTCCCGGGGAGCTGTTTTTT
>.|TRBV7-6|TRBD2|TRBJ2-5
CASSLPAGGLQETQYF
TGTGCCAGCAGCTTACCAGCGGGAGGACTCCAAGAGACCCAGTACTTC
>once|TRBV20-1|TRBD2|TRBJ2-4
CSAFLAGDTKNIQYF
TGCAGTGCCTTTCTAGCGGGAGATACCAAAAACATTCAGTACTTC
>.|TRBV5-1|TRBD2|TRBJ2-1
CASSSSGTSGMWYEQFF
TGCGCCAGCAGCTCCTCCGGGACTAGCGGGATGTGGTATGAGCAGTTCTTC
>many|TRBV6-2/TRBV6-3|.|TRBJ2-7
CASSYSGVPTAYEQYF
TGTGCCAGCAGTTACTCCGGGGTTCCGACGGCCTACGAGCAGTACTTC
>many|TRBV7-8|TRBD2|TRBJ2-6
CASSLFAGLGSGANVLTF
TGTGCCAGCAGCTTATTTGCGGGACTAGGCTCTGGGGCCAACGTCCTGACTTTC
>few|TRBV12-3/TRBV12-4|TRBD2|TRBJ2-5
CASTSAGGRETQYF
TGTGCCAGCACATCAGCGGGAGGGAGAGAGACCCAGTACTTC
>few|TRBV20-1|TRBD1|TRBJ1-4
CSARFPGTGPEKLFF
TGCAGTGCTAGATTCCCCGGGACAGGGCCGGAAAAACTGTTTTTT
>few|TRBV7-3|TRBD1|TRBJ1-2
CASSLTPDREGFDYGYTF
TGTGCCAGCAGCTTAACCCCCGACAGGGAGGGTTTTGACTATGGCTACACCTTC
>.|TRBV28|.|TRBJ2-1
CAVEAASYNEQFF
TGTGCGGTGGAGGCCGCCTCCTACAATGAGCAGTTCTTC
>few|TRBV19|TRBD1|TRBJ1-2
CASSRSGTDYGYTF
TGTGCCAGTAGTAGATCCGGGACAGACTATGGCTACACCTTC